The clone carrying this T cell receptor beta chain was seen many times. Using unique molecular identifiers, the investigators prepared the TCRbeta library. One entry per CDR3 protein, called by TCRdb with MiXCR from the PCR reads. The table lists about 190,000 distinct CDR3 sequences, about 6.4% of them singletons, with more than 2.5% in the top ten. This record comes from a study of T-cell reconstitution after alpha-beta-depleted transplantation in children. V shed 3 bases and J shed 1 base, with 3 bases lying between them. The CDR3 is made up of 12 amino acids. The sequencing used PBMCs from the stem cell graft donor, collected from the stem cell graft. The rearrangement uses TRBV12-3 or TRBV12-4 and TRBJ1-1; no reliable D call. The clonotype was recovered from a human donor who donated a stem cell graft to a child with Wiskott-Aldrich syndrome. The CDR3 here is CASSFRNTEAFF. Here the CDR3 DNA reads TGTGCCAGCAGTTTCAGGAACACTGAAGCTTTCTTT.